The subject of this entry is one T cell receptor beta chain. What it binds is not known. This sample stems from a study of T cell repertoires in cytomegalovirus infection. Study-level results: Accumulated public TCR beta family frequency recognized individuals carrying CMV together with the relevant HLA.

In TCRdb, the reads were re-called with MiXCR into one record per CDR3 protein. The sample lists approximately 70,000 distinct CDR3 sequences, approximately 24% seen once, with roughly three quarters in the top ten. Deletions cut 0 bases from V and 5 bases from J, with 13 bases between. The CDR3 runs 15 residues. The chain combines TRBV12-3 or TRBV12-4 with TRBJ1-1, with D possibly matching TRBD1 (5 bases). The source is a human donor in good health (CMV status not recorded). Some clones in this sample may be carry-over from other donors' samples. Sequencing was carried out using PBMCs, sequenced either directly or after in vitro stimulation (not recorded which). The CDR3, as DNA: TGTGCCAGCAGTTTAGCGGCGGGACCAAAGACTGAAGCTTTCTTT. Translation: CASSLAAGPKTEAFF.